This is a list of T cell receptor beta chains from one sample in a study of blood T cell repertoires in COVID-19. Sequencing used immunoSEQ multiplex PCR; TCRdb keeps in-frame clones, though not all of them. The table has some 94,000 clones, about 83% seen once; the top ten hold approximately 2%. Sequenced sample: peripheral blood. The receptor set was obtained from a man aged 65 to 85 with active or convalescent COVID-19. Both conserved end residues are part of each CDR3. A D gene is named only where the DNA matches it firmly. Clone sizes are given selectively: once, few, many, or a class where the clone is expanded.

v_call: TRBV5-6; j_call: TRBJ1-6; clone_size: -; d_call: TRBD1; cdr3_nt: TGTGCCAGCAGCTTCGGGACAGGGGGGACCCTTTCACCCCTCCACTTT; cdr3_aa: CASSFGTGGTLSPLHF
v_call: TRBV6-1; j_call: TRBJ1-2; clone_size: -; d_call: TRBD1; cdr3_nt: TGTGCCAGCAGTGAAACAGGGGTTGAAAGCTACACCTTC; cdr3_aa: CASSETGVESYTF
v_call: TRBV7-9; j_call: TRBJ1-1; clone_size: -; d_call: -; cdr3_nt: TGTGCCAGCAGCATCCAGGGTGGCGACACTGAAGCTTTCTTT; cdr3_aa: CASSIQGGDTEAFF
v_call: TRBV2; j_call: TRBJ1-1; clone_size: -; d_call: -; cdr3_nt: TGTGCCAGCAGTGGGCGGGGGCGCGGCACTGAAGCTTTCTTT; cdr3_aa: CASSGRGRGTEAFF
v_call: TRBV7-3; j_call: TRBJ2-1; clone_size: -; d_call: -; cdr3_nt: TGTGCCAGCAGCTTAATGCGTCACAATGAGCAGTTCTTC; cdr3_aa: CASSLMRHNEQFF
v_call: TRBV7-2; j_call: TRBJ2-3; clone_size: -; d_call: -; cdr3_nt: TGTGCCAGCAGCTACCTTAGCGTTCCGGGCACAGATACGCAGTATTTT; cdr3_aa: CASSYLSVPGTDTQYF
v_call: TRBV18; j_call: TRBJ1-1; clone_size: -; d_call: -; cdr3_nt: TGTGCCAGCTCCCCTGATCGACAACCTTACACTGAAGCTTTCTTT; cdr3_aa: CASSPDRQPYTEAFF
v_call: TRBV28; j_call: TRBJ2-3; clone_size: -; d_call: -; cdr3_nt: TGTGCCAGTACGAAGGGGGGCACAGATACGCAGTATTTT; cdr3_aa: CASTKGGTDTQYF
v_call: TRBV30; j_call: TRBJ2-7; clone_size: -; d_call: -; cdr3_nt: TGTGCCTGGCGGAAACAGGCGTTCTACGAGCAGTACTTC; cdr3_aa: CAWRKQAFYEQYF
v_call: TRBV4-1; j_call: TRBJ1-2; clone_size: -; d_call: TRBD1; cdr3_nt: TGCGCCAGCAGCCAGGCCGATCGACAGGGTTCTTATGGCTACACCTTC; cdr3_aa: CASSQADRQGSYGYTF
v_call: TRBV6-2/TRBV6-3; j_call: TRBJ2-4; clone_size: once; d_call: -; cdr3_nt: TGTGCCAGCAGTTACGCCAGGGCGCTTCCTGGTCCAGCCAAAAACATTCAGTACTTC; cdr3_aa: CASSYARALPGPAKNIQYF
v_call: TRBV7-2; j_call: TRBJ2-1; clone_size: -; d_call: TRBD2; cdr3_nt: TGTGCCAGCAGCCCCCCCGGACTAGCTGCTGGGAGGGAGCAGTTCTTC; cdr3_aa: CASSPPGLAAGREQFF
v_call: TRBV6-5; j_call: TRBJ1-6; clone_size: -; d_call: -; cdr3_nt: TGTGCCGCCGGGTATGGTCCTTCACCCCTCCACTTT; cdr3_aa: CAAGYGPSPLHF
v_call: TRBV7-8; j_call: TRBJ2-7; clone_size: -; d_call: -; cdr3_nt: TGTGCCAGCAGCTTAGCGCAGGACTACGAGCAGTACTTC; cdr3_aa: CASSLAQDYEQYF
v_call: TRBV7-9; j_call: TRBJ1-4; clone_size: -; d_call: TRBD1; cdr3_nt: TGTGCCAGCAGCTTAAGGGGGCCGAATGAAAAACTGTTTTTT; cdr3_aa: CASSLRGPNEKLFF
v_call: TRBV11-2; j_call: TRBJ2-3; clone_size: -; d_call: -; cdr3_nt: TGTGCCAGCAGCCACCAAGAACAGGGTTCAGATACGCAGTATTTT; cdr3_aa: CASSHQEQGSDTQYF
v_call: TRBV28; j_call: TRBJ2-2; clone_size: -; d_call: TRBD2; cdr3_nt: TGTGCCAGCAGTCTAGCGGGGGGCTACACCGGGGAGCTGTTTTTT; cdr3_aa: CASSLAGGYTGELFF
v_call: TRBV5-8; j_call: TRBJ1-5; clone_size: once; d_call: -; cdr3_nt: TGTGCCAGCAGCTTCAGAGGGGGAGTGAGCAATCAGCCCCAGCATTTT; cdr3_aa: CASSFRGGVSNQPQHF
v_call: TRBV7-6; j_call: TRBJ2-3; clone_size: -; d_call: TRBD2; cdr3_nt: TGTGCCAGCAGCTTAGCAAGCGGGGGGGTTCAAGATACGCAGTATTTT; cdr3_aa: CASSLASGGVQDTQYF
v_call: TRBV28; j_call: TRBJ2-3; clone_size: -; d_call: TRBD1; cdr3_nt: TGTGCCAGCAGGACGGGACAGGGAAGCACAGATACGCAGTATTTT; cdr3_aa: CASRTGQGSTDTQYF
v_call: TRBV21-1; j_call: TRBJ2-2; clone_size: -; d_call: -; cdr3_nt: TGTGCCAGCAATGGACATAAAGGACGGTTCAGGACCGGGGAGCTGTTTTTT; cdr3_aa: CASNGHKGRFRTGELFF
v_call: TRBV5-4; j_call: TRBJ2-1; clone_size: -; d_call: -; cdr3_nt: TGTGCCAGCAGCTACGACAGGACCCGGGACAATGAGCAGTTCTTC; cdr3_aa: CASSYDRTRDNEQFF
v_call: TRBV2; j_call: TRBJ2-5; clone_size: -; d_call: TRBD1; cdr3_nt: TGTGCCAGCAGTCCGGGACAGGGAGGGACCCAGTACTTC; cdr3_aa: CASSPGQGGTQYF
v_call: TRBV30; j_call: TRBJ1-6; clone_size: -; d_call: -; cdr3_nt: TGTGCCTGGAGTACTGCACAGGGAGAGTCACCCCTCCACTTT; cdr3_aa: CAWSTAQGESPLHF
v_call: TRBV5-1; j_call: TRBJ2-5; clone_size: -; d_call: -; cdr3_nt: TGCGCCAGCAGCTTTTCGGAAGAGACCCAGTACTTC; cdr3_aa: CASSFSEETQYF
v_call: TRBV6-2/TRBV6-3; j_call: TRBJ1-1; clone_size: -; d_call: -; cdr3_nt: TGTGCCAGCAGTAGGGGATACGTGGGCACTGAAGCTTTCTTT; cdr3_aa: CASSRGYVGTEAFF
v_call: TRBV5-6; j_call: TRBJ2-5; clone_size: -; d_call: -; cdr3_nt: TGTGCCAGCAGCTTAGGGGCTAGGGAGACCCAGTACTTC; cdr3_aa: CASSLGARETQYF
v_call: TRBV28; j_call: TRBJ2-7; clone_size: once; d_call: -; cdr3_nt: TGTGCCAGCAGTGGCCCCCCCCCGAGGGGACTCTACGAGCAGTACTTC; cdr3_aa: CASSGPPPRGLYEQYF
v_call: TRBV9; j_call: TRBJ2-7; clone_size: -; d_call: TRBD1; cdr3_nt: TGTGCCAGCAGCATCGGGACAGGGGGGACCTACGAGCAGTACTTC; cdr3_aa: CASSIGTGGTYEQYF
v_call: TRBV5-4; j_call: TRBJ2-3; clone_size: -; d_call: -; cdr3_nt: TGTGCCAGCAGCCGGGGGGGACAGAGCACAGATACGCAGTATTTT; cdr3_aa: CASSRGGQSTDTQYF
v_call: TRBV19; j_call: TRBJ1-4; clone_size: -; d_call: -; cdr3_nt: TGTGCCAGTAGTCCGACGACAGCAACTAATGAAAAACTGTTTTTT; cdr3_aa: CASSPTTATNEKLFF
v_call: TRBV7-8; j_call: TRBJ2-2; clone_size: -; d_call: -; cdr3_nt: TGTGCCAGCAGCCGGGACTCCAACACCGGGGAGCTGTTTTTT; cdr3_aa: CASSRDSNTGELFF
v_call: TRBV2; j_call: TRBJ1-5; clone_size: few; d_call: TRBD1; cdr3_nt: TGTGCCAGCAGCTTAGAAGACAGGGCGAATCAGCCCCAGCATTTT; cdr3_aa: CASSLEDRANQPQHF
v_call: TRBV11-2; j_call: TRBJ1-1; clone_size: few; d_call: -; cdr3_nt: TGTGCCAGCAGTAGACAACTGAACACTGAAGCTTTCTTT; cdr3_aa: CASSRQLNTEAFF
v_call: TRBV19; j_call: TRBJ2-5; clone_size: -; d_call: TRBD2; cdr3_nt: TGTGCCAGTAGGACTAGCGGGGGGGGTGAGACCCAGTACTTC; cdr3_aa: CASRTSGGGETQYF
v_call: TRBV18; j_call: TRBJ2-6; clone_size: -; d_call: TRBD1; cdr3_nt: TGTGCCAGCTCACCAATGCTGACAGGGACGGGGGCCAACGTCCTGACTTTC; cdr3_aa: CASSPMLTGTGANVLTF
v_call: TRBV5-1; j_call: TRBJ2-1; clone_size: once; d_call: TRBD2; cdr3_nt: TGCGCCAGCAGCTTTTGGGGGGGTAATGAGCAGTTCTTC; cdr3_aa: CASSFWGGNEQFF
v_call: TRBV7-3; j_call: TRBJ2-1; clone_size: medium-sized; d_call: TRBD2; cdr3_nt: TGTGCCAGCAGCGCGGGACTAGCGGACAATGAGCAGTTCTTC; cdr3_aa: CASSAGLADNEQFF
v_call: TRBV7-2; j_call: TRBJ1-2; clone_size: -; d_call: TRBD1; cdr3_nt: TGTGCCAGCAGCGTAAACAGGGGTAACTATGGCTACACCTTC; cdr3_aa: CASSVNRGNYGYTF
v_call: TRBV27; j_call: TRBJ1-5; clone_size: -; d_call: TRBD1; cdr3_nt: TGTGCCAGCAGGGCTTCCGGGACAGGGGGCAATCAGCCCCAGCATTTT; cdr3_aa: CASRASGTGGNQPQHF
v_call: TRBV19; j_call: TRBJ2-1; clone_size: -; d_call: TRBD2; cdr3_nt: TGTGCCAGTAGTGCTTCTAGCGGGGGGGCAAAGTTCGGTGAGCAGTTCTTC; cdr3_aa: CASSASSGGAKFGEQFF
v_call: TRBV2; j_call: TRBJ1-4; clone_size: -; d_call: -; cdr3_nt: TGTGCCAGCAGTGTTACAGTTAAGGATGAAAAACTGTTTTTT; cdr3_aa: CASSVTVKDEKLFF